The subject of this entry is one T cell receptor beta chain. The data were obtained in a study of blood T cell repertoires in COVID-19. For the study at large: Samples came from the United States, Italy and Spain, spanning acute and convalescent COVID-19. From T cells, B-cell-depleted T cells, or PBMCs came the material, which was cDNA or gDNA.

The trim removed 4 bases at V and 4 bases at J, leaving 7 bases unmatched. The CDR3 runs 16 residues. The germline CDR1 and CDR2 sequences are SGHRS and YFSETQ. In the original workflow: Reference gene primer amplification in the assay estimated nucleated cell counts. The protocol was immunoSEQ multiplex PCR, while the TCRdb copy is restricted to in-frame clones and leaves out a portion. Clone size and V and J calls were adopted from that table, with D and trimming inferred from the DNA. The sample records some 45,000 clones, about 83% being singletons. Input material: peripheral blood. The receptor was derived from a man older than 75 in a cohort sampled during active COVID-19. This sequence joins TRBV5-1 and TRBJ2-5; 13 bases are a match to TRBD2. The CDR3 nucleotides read TGCGCCAGCAGCGCCCAACTAGCGGGGGGGCCAGAGACCCAGTACTTC. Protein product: CASSAQLAGGPETQYF.